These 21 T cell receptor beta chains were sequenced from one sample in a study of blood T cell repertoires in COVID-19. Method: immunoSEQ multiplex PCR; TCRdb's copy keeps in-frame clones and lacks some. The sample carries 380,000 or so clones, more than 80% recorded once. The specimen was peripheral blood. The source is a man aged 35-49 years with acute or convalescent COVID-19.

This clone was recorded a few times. The CDR3 spells CASSYLGGTEAFF. In nucleotides, the CDR3 is TGTGCCAGCAGTTACCTCGGCGGGACTGAAGCTTTCTTT. The rearrangement uses TRBV6-5 and TRBJ1-1; no clear D gene. CDR3 length equals 13 residues. Germline lookup yields CDR1 MNHEY and CDR2 SVGAGI. Deletions cut 2 bases from V and 5 bases from J, with 9 bases between.

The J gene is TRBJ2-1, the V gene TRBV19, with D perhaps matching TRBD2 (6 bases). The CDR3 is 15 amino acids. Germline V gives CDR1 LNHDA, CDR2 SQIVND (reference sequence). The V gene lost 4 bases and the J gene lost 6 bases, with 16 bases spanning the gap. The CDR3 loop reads CASSTGDGPGNEQFF. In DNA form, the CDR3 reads TGTGCCAGTAGTACGGGGGACGGACCGGGCAATGAGCAGTTCTTC. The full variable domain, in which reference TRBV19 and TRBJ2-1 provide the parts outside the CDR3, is DGGITQSPKYLFRKEGQNVTLSCEQNLNHDAMYWYRQDPGQGLRLIYYSQIVNDFQKGDIAEGYSVSREKKESFPLTVTSAQKNPTAFYLCASSTGDGPGNEQFFGPGTRLTVL.

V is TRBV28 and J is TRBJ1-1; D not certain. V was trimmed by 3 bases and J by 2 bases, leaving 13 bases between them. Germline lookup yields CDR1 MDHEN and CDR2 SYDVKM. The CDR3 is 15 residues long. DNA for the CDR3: TGTGCCAGCAGTTTGGGAGCTCCAGGAAACACTGAAGCTTTCTTT. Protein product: CASSLGAPGNTEAFF.

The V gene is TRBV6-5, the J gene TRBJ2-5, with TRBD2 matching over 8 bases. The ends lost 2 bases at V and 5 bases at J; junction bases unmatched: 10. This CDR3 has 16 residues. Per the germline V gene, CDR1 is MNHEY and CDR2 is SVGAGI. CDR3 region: CASSYGEAGVWETQYF. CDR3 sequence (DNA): TGTGCCAGCAGTTACGGAGAAGCGGGAGTCTGGGAGACCCAGTACTTC.

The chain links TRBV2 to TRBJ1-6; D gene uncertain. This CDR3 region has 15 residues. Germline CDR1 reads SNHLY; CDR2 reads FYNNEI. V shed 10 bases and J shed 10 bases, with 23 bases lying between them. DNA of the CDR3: TGTGCCACCTCGGTGACGGACTCACGAAACTCACCCCTCCACTTT. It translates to CATSVTDSRNSPLHF. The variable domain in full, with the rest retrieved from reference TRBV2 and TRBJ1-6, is EPEVTQTPSHQVTQMGQEVILRCVPISNHLYFYWYRQILGQKVEFLVSFYNNEISEKSEIFDDQFSVERPDGSNFTLKIRSTKLEDSAMYFCATSVTDSRNSPLHFGNGTRLTVT.

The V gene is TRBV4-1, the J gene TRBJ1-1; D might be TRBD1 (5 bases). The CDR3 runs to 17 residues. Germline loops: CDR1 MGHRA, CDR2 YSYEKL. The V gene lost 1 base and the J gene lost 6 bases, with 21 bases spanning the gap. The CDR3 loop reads CASSQVHAGPGSSEAFF. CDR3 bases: TGCGCCAGCAGCCAAGTCCACGCAGGGCCCGGGAGTTCTGAAGCTTTCTTT.

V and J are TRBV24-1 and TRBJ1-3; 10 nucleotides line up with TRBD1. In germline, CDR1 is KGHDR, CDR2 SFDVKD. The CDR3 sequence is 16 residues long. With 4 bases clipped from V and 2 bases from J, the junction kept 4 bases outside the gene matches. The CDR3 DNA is TGTGCCACCAGTGACCCCGGGACAGGGGCTGGAAACACCATATATTTT. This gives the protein CATSDPGTGAGNTIYF.

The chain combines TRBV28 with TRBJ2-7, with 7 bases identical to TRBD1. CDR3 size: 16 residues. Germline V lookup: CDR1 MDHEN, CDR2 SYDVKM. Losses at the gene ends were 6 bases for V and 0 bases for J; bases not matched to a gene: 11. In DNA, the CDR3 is TGTGCCAGCAGCGAAACTGGACAGGCCCGCTCCTACGAGCAGTACTTC. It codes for CASSETGQARSYEQYF.

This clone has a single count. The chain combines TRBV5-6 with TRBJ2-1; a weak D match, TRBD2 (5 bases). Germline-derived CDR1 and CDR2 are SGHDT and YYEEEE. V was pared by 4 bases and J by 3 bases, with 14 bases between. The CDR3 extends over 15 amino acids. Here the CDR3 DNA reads TGTGCCAGCAGCGCCACAGCGGCTTACTACAATGAGCAGTTCTTC. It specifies CASSATAAYYNEQFF.

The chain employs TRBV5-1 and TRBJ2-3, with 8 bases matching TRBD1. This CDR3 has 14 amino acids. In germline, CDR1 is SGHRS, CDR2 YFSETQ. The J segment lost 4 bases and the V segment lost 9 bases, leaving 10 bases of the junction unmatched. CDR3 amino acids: CAIKQGDGPDTQYF. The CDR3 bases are TGCGCCATCAAACAGGGGGATGGGCCAGATACGCAGTATTTT. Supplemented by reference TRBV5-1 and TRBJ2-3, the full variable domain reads KAGVTQTPRYLIKTRGQQVTLSCSPISGHRSVSWYQQTPGQGLQFLFEYFSETQRNKGNFPGRFSGRQFSNSRSEMNVSTLELGDSALYLCAIKQGDGPDTQYFGPGTRLTVL.

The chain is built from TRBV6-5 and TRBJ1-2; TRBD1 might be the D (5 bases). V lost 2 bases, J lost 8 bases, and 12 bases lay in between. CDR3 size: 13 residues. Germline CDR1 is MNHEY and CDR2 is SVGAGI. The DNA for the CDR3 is TGTGCCAGCAGTTACCCAGGGTCGCAAGGCTACACCTTC. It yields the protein CASSYPGSQGYTF.

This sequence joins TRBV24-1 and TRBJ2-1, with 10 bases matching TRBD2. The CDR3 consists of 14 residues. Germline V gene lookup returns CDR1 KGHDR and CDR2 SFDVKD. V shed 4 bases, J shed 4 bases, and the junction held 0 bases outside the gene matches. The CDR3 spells CATSEAGGYNEQFF. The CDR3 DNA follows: TGTGCCACCAGTGAAGCGGGAGGGTACAATGAGCAGTTCTTC.

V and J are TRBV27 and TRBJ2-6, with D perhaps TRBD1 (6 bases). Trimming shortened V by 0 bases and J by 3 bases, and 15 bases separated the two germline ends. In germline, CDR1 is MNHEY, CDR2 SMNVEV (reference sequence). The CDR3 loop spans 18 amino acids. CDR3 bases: TGTGCCAGCAGTTTATCCTCATTTAGGGGGTTTGGGGCCAACGTCCTGACTTTC. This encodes CASSLSSFRGFGANVLTF.

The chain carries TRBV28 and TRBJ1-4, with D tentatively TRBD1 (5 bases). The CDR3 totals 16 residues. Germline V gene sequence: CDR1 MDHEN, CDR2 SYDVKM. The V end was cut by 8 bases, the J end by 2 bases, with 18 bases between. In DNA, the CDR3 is TGTGCCAGCGGATCACCAACCCGGGGGACTAATGAAAAACTGTTTTTT. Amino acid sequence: CASGSPTRGTNEKLFF.

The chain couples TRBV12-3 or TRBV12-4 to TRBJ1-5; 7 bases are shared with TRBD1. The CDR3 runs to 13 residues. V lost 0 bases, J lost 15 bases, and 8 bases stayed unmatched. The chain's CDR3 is CASSLAGTAPLHF. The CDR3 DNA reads TGTGCCAGCAGTTTAGCGGGGACAGCCCCGCTGCATTTT.

As DNA, the CDR3 is TGTGCCAGCAGCCCTTACAGGGTTGATGAAAAACTGTTTTTT. As protein: CASSPYRVDEKLFF. The genes are TRBV7-2 and TRBJ1-4, with D possibly TRBD1 on 6 matching bases. The CDR3 has 14 residues. Trimming shortened V by 5 bases and J by 6 bases, and 13 bases separated the two germline ends. In germline, CDR1 is SGHTA, CDR2 FQGNSA.

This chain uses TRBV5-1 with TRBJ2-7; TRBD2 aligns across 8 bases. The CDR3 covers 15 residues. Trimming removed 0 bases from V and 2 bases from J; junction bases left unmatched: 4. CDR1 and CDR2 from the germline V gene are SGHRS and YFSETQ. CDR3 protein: CASSLELAVPYEQYF. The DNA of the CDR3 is TGCGCCAGCAGCTTGGAACTAGCGGTCCCCTACGAGCAGTACTTC.

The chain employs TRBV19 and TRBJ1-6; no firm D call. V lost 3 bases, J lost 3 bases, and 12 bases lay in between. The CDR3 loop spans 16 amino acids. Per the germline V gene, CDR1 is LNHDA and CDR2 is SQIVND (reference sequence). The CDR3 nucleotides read TGTGCCAGTAGTATCGGGGTGGCGGACTATAATTCACCCCTCCACTTT. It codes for CASSIGVADYNSPLHF.

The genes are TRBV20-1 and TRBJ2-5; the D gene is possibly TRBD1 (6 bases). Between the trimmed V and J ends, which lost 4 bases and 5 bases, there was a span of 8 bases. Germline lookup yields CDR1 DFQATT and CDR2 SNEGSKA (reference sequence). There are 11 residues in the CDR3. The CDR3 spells CSATGEETQYF. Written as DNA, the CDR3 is TGCAGTGCTACAGGGGAGGAGACCCAGTACTTC.

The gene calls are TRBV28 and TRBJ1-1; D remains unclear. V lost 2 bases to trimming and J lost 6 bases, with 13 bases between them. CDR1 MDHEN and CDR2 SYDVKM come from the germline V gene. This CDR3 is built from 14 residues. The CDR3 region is CASSLRTGRAEAFF. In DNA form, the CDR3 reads TGTGCCAGCAGTTTAAGGACCGGGAGGGCTGAAGCTTTCTTT.

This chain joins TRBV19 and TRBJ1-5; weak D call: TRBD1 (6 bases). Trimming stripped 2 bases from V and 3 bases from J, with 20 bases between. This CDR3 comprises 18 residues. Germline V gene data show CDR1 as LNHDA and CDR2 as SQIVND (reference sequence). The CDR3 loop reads CASSIIGRDTRPNQPQHF. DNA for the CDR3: TGTGCCAGTAGTATAATTGGGAGGGACACGAGACCCAATCAGCCCCAGCATTTT.